Below, 29 T cell receptor beta chains from the same sample are listed, as sequenced in a study of metastatic and nonmetastatic thyroid tumors. None of the patients had undergone any treatment ahead of thyroid surgery. TCRdb re-processed the PCR reads through MiXCR. The data hold about 8,000 clones, with about a quarter observed a single time. Sequenced input: adjacent normal tissue. The source of these receptors is a female donor with papillary thyroid cancer or a benign thyroid nodule (not recorded which). Some clones in this sample may be carry-over from other donors' samples.

The chain recombines TRBV7-2 with TRBJ2-7; no clear D. The germline V and J ends were trimmed by 4 bases and 7 bases, with 17 bases remaining between them. Germline-derived CDR1 and CDR2 are SGHTA and FQGNSA. CDR3 length equals 14 residues. The CDR3 region is CASSSLDSPWEQYF. The DNA of the CDR3 is TGTGCCAGCAGCTCATTAGACTCCCCCTGGGAGCAGTACTTC.

The rearrangement joins TRBV30 to TRBJ2-7; D is unclear. V was trimmed by 5 bases and J by 6 bases, leaving 17 bases between them. CDR1 GTSNPN and CDR2 SVGIG come from the germline V gene (reference sequence). The CDR3 has 13 residues. This CDR3 is CAWGWTLAGEQYF. Written as DNA, the CDR3 is TGTGCCTGGGGCTGGACCCTGGCAGGCGAGCAGTACTTC.

In its sample, this clone is medium-sized. This rearrangement joins TRBV25-1 to TRBJ2-2; D not certain. The CDR3 spans 16 residues. The V end lost 1 base, the J end lost 4 bases, and 13 bases lay between the germline ends. Looked up from germline, CDR1 is MGHDK and CDR2 is SYGVNS. In nucleotides, the CDR3 is TGTGCCAGCAGTGAATTGAAGGGAAAGGGCACCGGGGAGCTGTTTTTT. Translated, it gives CASSELKGKGTGELFF. The whole variable domain, filled in from reference TRBV25-1 and TRBJ2-2, reads EADIYQTPRYLVIGTGKKITLECSQTMGHDKMYWYQQDPGMELHLIHYSYGVNSTEKGDLSSESTVSRIRTEHFPLTLESARPSHTSQYLCASSELKGKGTGELFFGEGSRLTVL.

The chain uses TRBV6-4 and TRBJ2-1, with D maybe TRBD1 (6 bases). Germline CDR1 MRHNA, CDR2 SNTAGT. V lost 3 bases to trimming and J lost 9 bases, with 18 bases between them. There are 15 residues in the CDR3. The CDR3 coding sequence is TGTGCCAGCAGTGAGGCCAAAACAGGGCGTGCTGAGCAGTTCTTC. The encoded protein is CASSEAKTGRAEQFF.

V and J are TRBV18 and TRBJ2-7; 8 positions agree with TRBD2. Germline lookup yields CDR1 KGHSH and CDR2 LQKENI. J was trimmed by 0 bases and V by 11 bases; bases with no gene match: 9. The CDR3 spans 14 residues. In DNA form, the CDR3 reads TGTGCCGCCGCGACTAGCGCGAGCTCCTACGAGCAGTACTTC. This encodes CAAATSASSYEQYF.

This clone is categorized as medium-sized. The gene calls are TRBV2 and TRBJ2-2; no definite D call. The CDR3 spans 12 residues. Trimming shortened V by 6 bases and J by 7 bases, and 9 bases separated the two germline ends. CDR1 SNHLY and CDR2 FYNNEI come from the germline V gene. CDR3 protein: CASRQNYGELFF. DNA for the CDR3: TGTGCCAGCAGGCAGAATTACGGGGAGCTGTTTTTT.

The chain uses TRBV25-1 and TRBJ1-2, with D perhaps TRBD1 (5 bases). This CDR3 is 16 amino acids long. V gave up 1 base and J gave up 3 bases, with 15 bases separating them. In germline, CDR1 is MGHDK, CDR2 SYGVNS. The CDR3 region has the DNA TGTGCCAGCAGTGAATCCGAGGGGTGGACCTACTATGGCTACACCTTC. Protein sequence: CASSESEGWTYYGYTF.

This clone came up many times. The V gene is TRBV3-1, the J gene TRBJ1-2; D call uncertain. Germline V gene data show CDR1 as LGHDT and CDR2 as YNNKEL (reference sequence). V shed 0 bases and J shed 4 bases, with 15 bases lying between them. The length of the CDR3 is 16 residues. For the CDR3, the DNA is TGTGCCAGCAGCCAAGATTTCCGGGCCGGAGGCTATGGCTACACCTTC. Protein sequence: CASSQDFRAGGYGYTF.

This clone was found a few times. The V call is TRBV19, the J call TRBJ1-5; no definite D call. The V end was cut by 5 bases, the J end by 6 bases, with 17 bases between. The CDR3 length is 15 residues. The germline gives CDR1 LNHDA, CDR2 SQIVND (reference sequence). The CDR3 DNA reads TGTGCCAGTAGTCCTACAGTGGTAATGAGTCAGCCCCAGCATTTT. Protein sequence: CASSPTVVMSQPQHF.

The table lists this clone with a few counts. This rearrangement joins TRBV2 to TRBJ2-7; D might be TRBD1 (5 bases). The CDR3 covers 12 residues. V was pared by 6 bases and J by 3 bases, with 9 bases between. CDR1 is SNHLY, CDR2 FYNNEI, per germline. CDR3 loop: CASSTGLYEQYF. The CDR3 coding sequence is TGTGCCAGCAGCACAGGCCTCTACGAGCAGTACTTC.

This chain uses TRBV18 with TRBJ2-3, with D maybe TRBD2 (6 bases). V was clipped by 0 bases and J by 6 bases, with 13 bases between them. The germline gives CDR1 KGHSH, CDR2 LQKENI. This CDR3 is 15 amino acids long. In DNA, the CDR3 is TGTGCCAGCTCACCACCCGGGACTTTATTTGATACGCAGTATTTT. It yields the protein CASSPPGTLFDTQYF.

This clone was detected only once. Compared with germline, one end of the junction differs, possibly owing to a read error. The chain recombines TRBV5-1 with TRBJ2-1, with D unclear. CDR3 size: 13 residues. The germline V gene encodes CDR1 SGHRS and CDR2 YFSETQ. The CDR3 bases are TGCGCCAGCAGCGTTTACCCCTACAAAGAGCAGTTCTTC. It translates to CASSVYPYKEQFF.

The chain joins TRBV6-1 to TRBJ2-7; D call uncertain. The CDR3 runs 14 residues. Trimming stripped 6 bases from V and 2 bases from J, with 14 bases between. The germline CDR1 and CDR2 sequences are MNHNS and SASEGT. For the CDR3, the DNA is TGTGCCAGCAGCCTAAGCCGGGTGCCCTACGAGCAGTACTTC. It is translated as CASSLSRVPYEQYF.

At least ten counts were recorded for this clone. This rearrangement joins TRBV5-4 to TRBJ2-6; TRBD1 matches 8 bases. V was pared by 4 bases and J by 3 bases, with 6 bases of the junction left unmatched. CDR3 length equals 16 residues. Per germline, CDR1 SGHNT and CDR2 YYREEE (reference sequence). This CDR3 is CASSLKGTGGANVLTF. Here the CDR3 DNA reads TGTGCCAGCAGCCTTAAGGGGACAGGTGGGGCCAACGTCCTGACTTTC.

The table lists this clone with many counts. The chain links TRBV5-6 to TRBJ2-3; D might be TRBD2 (5 bases). The V end lost 2 bases, the J end lost 1 base, and 11 bases lay between the germline ends. CDR1 is SGHDT and CDR2 is YYEEEE in the germline V gene. There are 15 residues in the CDR3. This chain's CDR3 is CASSFTGIGTDTQYF. CDR3 bases: TGTGCCAGCAGCTTTACCGGGATCGGCACAGATACGCAGTATTTT.

The V call is TRBV5-1, the J call TRBJ1-1; maybe TRBD1 (5 bases). The CDR3 has 14 residues. V shed 4 bases and J shed 3 bases, with 13 bases lying between them. Per germline, CDR1 SGHRS and CDR2 YFSETQ. The CDR3 DNA follows: TGCGCCAGCAGCGTCGAGGGGTTGGACACTGAAGCTTTCTTT. Encoded protein: CASSVEGLDTEAFF.

This clone has at least ten counts. Other DNA sequences in the same sample also yield this CDR3. The J gene is TRBJ1-4, the V gene TRBV30; D may be TRBD1 (5 bases). The CDR3 is made up of 14 amino acids. V lost 3 bases and J lost 3, with 11 bases in between. Germline lookup yields CDR1 GTSNPN and CDR2 SVGIG (reference sequence). The CDR3 region has the DNA TGTGCCTGGAGCGTAGGGGCGGCTAATGAAAAACTGTTTTTT. Protein product: CAWSVGAANEKLFF.

This clone occurred many times. At the DNA level, this CDR3 is encoded by other sequences in the same sample as well. The chain has TRBV3-1 and TRBJ2-1; TRBD2 agrees at 14 bases. J gave up 2 bases and V 6 bases, and 3 bases lay outside the gene matches. The CDR3 length is 16 residues. Germline CDR1 is LGHDT and CDR2 is YNNKEL (reference sequence). In DNA form, the CDR3 reads TGTGCCAGCAGTCGACTAGCGGGAGGGACCTACAATGAGCAGTTCTTC. Residues: CASSRLAGGTYNEQFF.

By share of the sample, this clone is medium-sized. The gene calls are TRBV28 and TRBJ2-3; a weak D match, TRBD1 (5 bases). Trimming pared 4 bases from V and 10 bases from J, leaving 15 bases between. The CDR3 spans 13 residues. CDR1 is MDHEN and CDR2 is SYDVKM in the germline V gene. The CDR3 DNA reads as TGTGCCAGCAGTTGGACCCTAGGACAAGCGCAGTATTTT. It yields the protein CASSWTLGQAQYF. The whole variable domain, remainder taken from reference TRBV28 and TRBJ2-3, is DVKVTQSSRYLVKRTGEKVFLECVQDMDHENMFWYRQDPGLGLRLIYFSYDVKMKEKGDIPEGYSVSREKKERFSLILESASTNQTSMYLCASSWTLGQAQYFGPGTRLTVL.

V gene TRBV11-1 combines with J gene TRBJ2-1; 9 nucleotides line up with TRBD1. The CDR3 contains 17 residues. Losses at the gene ends were 1 base for V and 6 bases for J; bases not matched to a gene: 10. Germline V lookup: CDR1 SGHAT, CDR2 FQDESV (reference sequence). The CDR3: CASSLGPGQGRANEQFF. The CDR3 coding sequence is TGTGCCAGCAGCTTAGGGCCGGGACAGGGTAGGGCCAATGAGCAGTTCTTC.

The rearrangement uses TRBV7-9 and TRBJ1-2, with D uncertain. Germline CDR1 reads SEHNR; CDR2 reads FQNEAQ (reference sequence). Deletions cut 2 bases from V and 0 bases from J, with 7 bases between. There are 14 residues in the CDR3. CDR3 coding DNA: TGTGCCAGCAGCTTAACCGCTACTAACTATGGCTACACCTTC. This sequence encodes CASSLTATNYGYTF. Full variable domain (remainder filled in from reference TRBV7-9 and TRBJ1-2): DTGVSQNPRHKITKRGQNVTFRCDPISEHNRLYWYRQTLGQGPEFLTYFQNEAQLEKSRLLSDRFSAERPKGSFSTLEIQRTEQGDSAMYLCASSLTATNYGYTFGSGTRLTVV.

The rearrangement joins TRBV14 to TRBJ1-2; 7 positions agree with TRBD1. The J segment lost 4 bases and the V segment lost 0 bases, leaving 2 bases of the junction unmatched. The germline gives CDR1 SGHDN, CDR2 FVKESK. This CDR3 contains 14 residues. CDR3: CASSQEGQTYGYTF. Written as DNA, the CDR3 is TGTGCCAGCAGCCAAGAGGGACAGACCTATGGCTACACCTTC.

This clone has just a few counts. This rearrangement joins TRBV27 to TRBJ2-7; 11 nucleotides match TRBD1. The ends lost 4 bases at V and 4 bases at J; junction bases unmatched: 3. CDR1 is MNHEY and CDR2 is SMNVEV in the germline V gene (reference sequence). The CDR3 consists of 14 residues. CDR3 DNA sequence: TGTGCCAGCAGTTCGGACAGGGGGCTGTACGAGCAGTACTTC. Residues: CASSSDRGLYEQYF.

This clone was found many times. The chain joins TRBV7-9 to TRBJ2-3; D may be TRBD2 (6 bases). There are 16 residues in the CDR3. The V and J ends lost 5 bases and 1 base respectively, with 16 bases between them. CDR1 is SEHNR, CDR2 FQNEAQ, per germline (reference sequence). In DNA, the CDR3 is TGTGCCAGCAGCCACCCCCGGGGACTGGGCACAGATACGCAGTATTTT. Protein product: CASSHPRGLGTDTQYF.

The chain couples TRBV28 to TRBJ2-7, with TRBD2 identical over 12 bases. The CDR3 runs 20 residues. Germline CDR1 and CDR2: MDHEN and SYDVKM. V gave up 4 bases and J gave up 3 bases; unmatched junction bases: 19. The CDR3 DNA is TGTGCCAGCAGTTCACGGGACAGGGTCGGGACTAGCGGGTCACTCTACGAGCAGTACTTC. Translation gives CASSSRDRVGTSGSLYEQYF.

This clone is labeled medium-sized. The V gene is TRBV5-6, the J gene TRBJ2-7, with D tentatively TRBD2 (6 bases). Germline CDR1 reads SGHDT; CDR2 reads YYEEEE. This CDR3 is 12 amino acids long. V lost 2 bases to trimming and J lost 6 bases, with 9 bases between them. The CDR3 bases are TGTGCCAGCAGCTTCCGCGGGGCCGAGCAGTACTTC. Translated, it gives CASSFRGAEQYF. Variable domain in full (rest from reference TRBV5-6 and TRBJ2-7): DAGVTQSPTHLIKTRGQQVTLRCSPKSGHDTVSWYQQALGQGPQFIFQYYEEEERQRGNFPDRFSGHQFPNYSSELNVNALLLGDSALYLCASSFRGAEQYFGPGTRLTVT.

This clone was seen many times. This rearrangement joins TRBV12-3 or TRBV12-4 to TRBJ2-7; 10 bases line up with TRBD1. The CDR3 contains 14 residues. J was trimmed by 2 bases and V by 5 bases; bases with no gene match: 3. CDR3 coding DNA: TGTGCCAGCAGTCCGGGGACAGGGGCCTACGAGCAGTACTTC. Its protein is CASSPGTGAYEQYF.

In regard to this clone: A much larger clone is a single base away; this may be a read error. This chain joins TRBV18 and TRBJ2-2, with TRBD2 as a possible D gene (5 bases). Germline-derived CDR1 and CDR2 are KGHSH and LQKENI. The CDR3 has 11 residues. In DNA form, the CDR3 reads TGTGCCAGCTCACCAGACGGGGATCTGTTTTTT. As protein: CASSPDGDLFF.

As concerns this clone: A read error may account for a junction end that differs from germline. V and J are TRBV11-3 and TRBJ2-3; D possibly corresponds to TRBD2 (6 bases). Germline V gives CDR1 SGHNT, CDR2 YENEEA. The CDR3 sequence is 13 residues long. CDR3 sequence reads: CSSKGRDGDMQYF. DNA of the CDR3: TGTTCCAGCAAGGGGCGGGACGGAGATATGCAGTATTTT.